This T cell receptor (beta chain) emerged from a study of T-cell memory formation after mild COVID-19. TCRdb itself ran the 5' RACE reads through MiXCR, one entry per CDR3 protein. The sample lists 80,000 to 95,000 distinct CDR3 sequences; 20% to 30% were seen once. Study results and caveats: Prior to infection, memory already included some responding clones, suggesting cross-reactive memory joined. The main location of contracting CD4+ clones was CM and EM, and that of contracting CD8+ clones was EMRA.

In its sample, this clonotype was seen a few times. What it binds is not known. What was sequenced was PBMCs or a T cell subset sorted from them (not recorded which). This clonotype was sampled from a man between 18 and 35 years old who had mild COVID-19 (a few samples of this study predate the infection). Cell type and time point are not known.

The CDR3 loop reads CSARDLGQRTGELFF. CDR3 nucleotides: TGCAGTGCTAGAGATCTGGGACAACGGACCGGGGAGCTGTTTTTT. The chain uses TRBV20-1 and TRBJ2-2; tentative D call: TRBD1 (6 bases). The V gene lost 0 bases and the J gene lost 5 bases, with 13 bases spanning the gap. Per germline, CDR1 DFQATT and CDR2 SNEGSKA (reference sequence). The CDR3 length is 15 residues.